The 18 T cell receptor beta chains below were found in one sample sequenced in a study of cytomegalovirus exposure and HLA in healthy donors. A multiplex PCR was run with 60 Vbeta primers and 13 Jbeta primers. Sequenced by immunoSEQ multiplex PCR; TCRdb stores in-frame clones only, minus some. The sample lists about 130,000 clones; approximately 64% were seen once. The sample consisted of PBMCs. These receptors were obtained from a woman in her 40s in good health and CMV-seronegative.

The chain links TRBV9 to TRBJ2-3; TRBD2 is a possible D gene (5 bases). CDR1 is SGDLS, CDR2 YYNGEE, per germline. V lost 4 bases and J 7 bases, leaving 10 bases between the germline ends. CDR3 length equals 12 residues. In nucleotides, the CDR3 is TGTGCCAGCAGCACCCACGGGAATACGCAGTATTTT. Protein product: CASSTHGNTQYF.

V and J are TRBV6-6 and TRBJ1-3; a possible D gene is TRBD1 (6 bases). The CDR3 has 14 residues. The germline V gene encodes CDR1 MNHNY and CDR2 SVGAGI (reference sequence). The V end lost 6 bases, the J end lost 0 bases, and 9 bases lay between the germline ends. Written as DNA, the CDR3 is TGTGCCAGCAGAAGGGGGGGCTCTGGAAACACCATATATTTT. Its translation: CASRRGGSGNTIYF.

This chain joins TRBV9 and TRBJ1-6; D gene uncertain. The ends were cut back, 7 bases at V and 10 bases at J, with 15 bases in the middle. There are 13 residues in the CDR3. CDR1 and CDR2 (germline): SGDLS, YYNGEE. This CDR3 reads CASGLGERSPLHF. Written as DNA, the CDR3 is TGTGCCAGCGGACTGGGTGAGCGGTCACCCCTCCACTTT. Filled out from reference TRBV9 and TRBJ1-6, the complete variable domain reads DSGVTQTPKHLITATGQRVTLRCSPRSGDLSVYWYQQSLDQGLQFLIQYYNGEERAKGNILERFSAQQFPDLHSELNLSSLELGDSALYFCASGLGERSPLHFGNGTRLTVT.

This clone showed up just a few times. The chain couples TRBV10-2 to TRBJ2-7, with D perhaps matching TRBD2 (6 bases). Per the germline V gene, CDR1 is WSHSY and CDR2 is SAAADI. Trimming took 4 bases from V and 2 from J, leaving 12 bases between them. CDR3 length equals 14 residues. The CDR3 DNA sequence: TGCGCCAGCAGTGCCGGGGGTGACCCCTACGAGCAGTACTTC. It codes for CASSAGGDPYEQYF.

This chain uses TRBV7-2 with TRBJ2-5; 8 bases agree with TRBD2. The J segment lost 2 bases and the V segment lost 6 bases, leaving 11 bases of the junction unmatched. Germline V gene sequence: CDR1 SGHTA, CDR2 FQGNSA. The CDR3 covers 16 residues. CDR3 residues: CASSPYGGGRQETQYF. The CDR3 bases are TGTGCCAGCAGTCCCTACGGGGGGGGCCGGCAAGAGACCCAGTACTTC.

The chain links TRBV5-6 to TRBJ1-2, with D maybe TRBD1 (5 bases). The V gene lost 0 bases and the J gene lost 4 bases, with 19 bases spanning the gap. CDR1 SGHDT and CDR2 YYEEEE come from the germline V gene. The CDR3 runs 17 residues. This chain's CDR3 is CASSLVEAGGLGYGYTF. As DNA, the CDR3 is TGTGCCAGCAGCTTGGTGGAGGCCGGGGGTTTAGGCTATGGCTACACCTTC.

The rearrangement links TRBV10-3 to TRBJ1-4, with D possibly being TRBD1 (6 bases). V was clipped by 10 bases and J by 8 bases, with 23 bases between them. The CDR3 sequence is 15 residues long. Per the germline V gene, CDR1 is ENHRY and CDR2 is SYGVKD. In DNA form, the CDR3 reads TGTGCCACCCAACATGCGGGGGCAGGAAGGGAAAAACTGTTTTTT. Encoded protein: CATQHAGAGREKLFF.

This clone was counted a single time. The V call is TRBV5-1, the J call TRBJ1-2; D may be TRBD1 (6 bases). Trimming took off 3 bases at V and 0 bases at J, with 9 bases between the two ends. The germline CDR1 and CDR2 sequences are SGHRS and YFSETQ. CDR3 length equals 14 residues. CDR3 sequence (DNA): TGCGCCAGCAGCTCGGACAGCTCTAACTATGGCTACACCTTC. As protein: CASSSDSSNYGYTF. Together with reference TRBV5-1 and TRBJ1-2, the CDR3 gives the full variable domain: KAGVTQTPRYLIKTRGQQVTLSCSPISGHRSVSWYQQTPGQGLQFLFEYFSETQRNKGNFPGRFSGRQFSNSRSEMNVSTLELGDSALYLCASSSDSSNYGYTFGSGTRLTVV.

V gene TRBV10-3 combines with J gene TRBJ2-6, with D possibly matching TRBD1 (6 bases). The CDR3 covers 14 residues. The V and J ends lost 8 bases and 4 bases respectively, with 12 bases between them. Germline-derived CDR1 and CDR2 are ENHRY and SYGVKD. The CDR3 region is CAIGWGPGANVLTF. DNA of the CDR3: TGTGCCATCGGCTGGGGGCCCGGGGCCAACGTCCTGACTTTC.

This clone came up once. This CDR3 is CASSLSGRGNEKLFF. The CDR3 region has the DNA TGTGCCAGCAGTTTAAGTGGCAGGGGTAATGAAAAACTGTTTTTT. The V call is TRBV28, the J call TRBJ1-4, with TRBD1 as a possible D gene (6 bases). This CDR3 is built from 15 residues. The V end was cut by 2 bases, the J end by 4 bases, with 11 bases between. The V gene's germline CDR1 is MDHEN and CDR2 SYDVKM.

Concerning this clone itself: Other DNA sequences in this specimen translate into the identical CDR3. The V gene is TRBV6-1, the J gene TRBJ2-5; D might be TRBD1 (6 bases). This CDR3 comprises 13 residues. Trimming removed 1 base from V and 3 bases from J, with 6 bases in between. CDR1 is MNHNS, CDR2 SASEGT, per germline. The CDR3 DNA reads as TGTGCCAGCAGTGAAGGGACAGAAGAGACCCAGTACTTC. It yields the protein CASSEGTEETQYF.

In nucleotides, the CDR3 is TGTGCCAGCAGCTTAGGTATGGGGTCCGGGGCTGAAGCTTTCTTT. Its translation is CASSLGMGSGAEAFF. The chain carries TRBV7-8 and TRBJ1-1; D not certain. The CDR3 is 15 amino acids. Trimming shortened V by 1 base and J by 6 bases, and 15 bases separated the two germline ends. Germline loops: CDR1 SGHVS, CDR2 FQNEAQ. The variable domain in full, with the rest retrieved from reference TRBV7-8 and TRBJ1-1, is GAGVSQSPRYKVAKRGQDVALRCDPISGHVSLFWYQQALGQGPEFLTYFQNEAQLDKSGLPSDRFFAERPEGSVSTLKIQRTQQEDSAVYLCASSLGMGSGAEAFFGQGTRLTVV.

The rearrangement joins TRBV19 to TRBJ1-1; D is perhaps TRBD1 (5 bases). The V and J ends lost 3 bases and 1 base respectively, with 12 bases between them. The CDR3 loop spans 15 amino acids. Germline CDR1 is LNHDA and CDR2 is SQIVND (reference sequence). The CDR3 sequence is CASSIVERGNTEAFF. In DNA form, the CDR3 reads TGTGCCAGTAGTATTGTGGAAAGGGGGAACACTGAAGCTTTCTTT.

The gene calls are TRBV19 and TRBJ2-1; D is undetermined. Germline V gene lookup returns CDR1 LNHDA and CDR2 SQIVND (reference sequence). Between the trimmed V and J ends, which lost 5 bases and 3 bases, there was a span of 14 bases. The CDR3 contains 15 residues. CDR3: CASSPTTVRYNEQFF. The DNA for the CDR3 is TGTGCCAGTAGTCCAACTACGGTTCGCTACAATGAGCAGTTCTTC.

This chain connects TRBV5-1 to TRBJ2-1, with TRBD2 matching over 7 bases. The CDR3 length is 15 residues. Germline lookup yields CDR1 SGHRS and CDR2 YFSETQ. Trimming cost V 4 bases and J 4 bases; bases outside gene matches: 8. The CDR3, as DNA: TGCGCCAGCAGCCCGCTAGCGGAACCTTACAATGAGCAGTTCTTC. Its translation is CASSPLAEPYNEQFF.

The chain links TRBV7-9 to TRBJ1-5; 7 positions match TRBD1. Trimming removed 4 bases from V and 0 bases from J; junction bases left unmatched: 0. Germline assignment: CDR1 SEHNR and CDR2 FQNEAQ (reference sequence). The CDR3 runs to 14 residues. The CDR3 DNA is TGTGCCAGCAGCTCAGGGGGTAGCAATCAGCCCCAGCATTTT. It translates to CASSSGGSNQPQHF.

This clone was detected a few times. The chain is built from TRBV4-2 and TRBJ1-3, with D unresolved. The CDR3 length is 17 residues. Germline-derived CDR1 and CDR2 are LGHNA and YNFKEQ. The V end was cut by 1 base, the J end by 0 bases, with 13 bases between. CDR3 region: CASSQVGRGTSGNTIYF. CDR3 DNA: TGTGCCAGCAGCCAAGTCGGACGGGGTACCTCTGGAAACACCATATATTTT.

V usage is TRBV4-1 and J usage is TRBJ2-5; 7 bases fit TRBD1. The CDR3 spans 14 residues. The V gene's germline CDR1 is MGHRA and CDR2 YSYEKL. Trimming took 6 bases from V and 2 from J; bases not matched to a gene: 6. In DNA, the CDR3 is TGCGCCAGCAGAACCGGGACAGATCAAGAGACCCAGTACTTC. It is translated as CASRTGTDQETQYF.